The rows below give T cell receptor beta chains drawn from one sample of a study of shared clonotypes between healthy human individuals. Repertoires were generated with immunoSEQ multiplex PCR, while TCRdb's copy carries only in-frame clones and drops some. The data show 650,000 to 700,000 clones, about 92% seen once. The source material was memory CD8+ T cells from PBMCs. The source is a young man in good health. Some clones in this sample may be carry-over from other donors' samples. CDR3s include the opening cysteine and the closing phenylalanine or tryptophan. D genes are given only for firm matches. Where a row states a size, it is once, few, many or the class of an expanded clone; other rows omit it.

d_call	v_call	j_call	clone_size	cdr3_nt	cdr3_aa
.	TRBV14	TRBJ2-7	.	TGTGCCAGCAGGAAGACAGGAGCCTACGAGCAGTACTTC	CASRKTGAYEQYF
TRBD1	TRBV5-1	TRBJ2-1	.	TGCGCCAGCAGCTTGCCAGGGGGTGAGCAGTTCTTC	CASSLPGGEQFF
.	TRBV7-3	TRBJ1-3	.	TGTGCCAGCAGCGCAGGGGCGCCTGGAGGAAACACCATATATTTT	CASSAGAPGGNTIYF
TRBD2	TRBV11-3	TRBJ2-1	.	TGTGCCAGCAGCTTCGGACTAGCGGGAGTTAGTGAGCAGTTCTTC	CASSFGLAGVSEQFF
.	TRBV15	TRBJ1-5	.	TGTGCCACCAGCAGAGATCTAGAGGGCAATCAGCCCCAGCATTTT	CATSRDLEGNQPQHF
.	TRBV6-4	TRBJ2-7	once	TGTGCCAGCAGTTATAGCGGTCCACCCAGGGAGCAGTACTTC	CASSYSGPPREQYF
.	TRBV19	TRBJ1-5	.	TGTGCCAGTAGTATAGATCAGCTCTGGGGACAGCCCCAGCATTTT	CASSIDQLWGQPQHF
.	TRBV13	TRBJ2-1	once	TGTGCCAGCAGCCCCCAAGTCTACAATGAGCAGTTCTTC	CASSPQVYNEQFF
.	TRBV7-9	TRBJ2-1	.	TGTGCCAGCAGCCCCCCCCTCAGCTCCTACAATGAGCAGTTCTTC	CASSPPLSSYNEQFF
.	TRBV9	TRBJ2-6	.	TGTGCCAGCAGCACAGGGACGGGAAGCTCTGGGGCCAACGTCCTGACTTTC	CASSTGTGSSGANVLTF
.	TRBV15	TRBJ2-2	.	TGTGCCACCAGCCCAGGGTTAAGCACCGGGGAGCTGTTTTTT	CATSPGLSTGELFF
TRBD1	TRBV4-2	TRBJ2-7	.	TGTGCCAGCAGCCACTCGGGACAGTATAACTACGAGCAGTACTTC	CASSHSGQYNYEQYF
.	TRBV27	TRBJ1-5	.	TGTGCCAGCAGGTACGCAGGGGCGAGCAATCAGCCCCAGCATTTT	CASRYAGASNQPQHF
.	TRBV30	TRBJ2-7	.	TGTGCCTGGAGTGACGACCCCCGGTCAACATCTCCCTACGAGCAGTACTTC	CAWSDDPRSTSPYEQYF
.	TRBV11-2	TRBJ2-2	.	TGTGCCAGCACAGGGTACAACACCGGGGAGCTGTTTTTT	CASTGYNTGELFF